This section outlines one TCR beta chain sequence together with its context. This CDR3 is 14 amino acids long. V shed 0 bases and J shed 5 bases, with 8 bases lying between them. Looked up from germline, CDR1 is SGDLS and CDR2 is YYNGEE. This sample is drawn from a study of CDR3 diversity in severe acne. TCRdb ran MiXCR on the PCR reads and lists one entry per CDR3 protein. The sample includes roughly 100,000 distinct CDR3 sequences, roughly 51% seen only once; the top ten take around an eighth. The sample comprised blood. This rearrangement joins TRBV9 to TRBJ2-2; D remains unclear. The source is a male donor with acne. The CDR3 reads CASSVEGGTGELFF. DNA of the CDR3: TGTGCCAGCAGCGTAGAGGGCGGAACCGGGGAGCTGTTTTTT.